This TCR beta chain is drawn from a study of CD8 T cells in Susac syndrome. Study-wide results and limits: It was acknowledged by the study that relatively few individuals were included in its TCR sequencing and HLA analysis.

cDNA came from roughly 0.47 to 1 ug RNA primed by random hexamers. The amplification used immunoSEQ multiplex PCR on TCR beta CDR3; it spanned 54 Vbeta and 13 Jbeta. One entry per CDR3 protein results from TCRdb running MiXCR on the immunoSEQ multiplex PCR reads. The table has tens of thousands of distinct CDR3 sequences, roughly 95% seen once. Concerning this clonotype itself: Antigen specificity is unknown.

The TEMRA cells underwent FACS enrichment, while the CD8+ and CD4+ T cells underwent negative isolation. Germline lookup yields CDR1 SGHRS and CDR2 YFSETQ. The CDR3 totals 12 residues. Trimming shortened V by 7 bases and J by 5 bases, and 11 bases separated the two germline ends. The source of this sequence is a human donor with multiple sclerosis. The chain carries TRBV5-1 and TRBJ2-3; D ambiguous. The sequencing sample was made of CD4+ T cells from PBMCs. CDR3 sequence (DNA): TGCGCCAGCGGCGTCCCGGGAGATACGCAGTATTTT. Protein: CASGVPGDTQYF.